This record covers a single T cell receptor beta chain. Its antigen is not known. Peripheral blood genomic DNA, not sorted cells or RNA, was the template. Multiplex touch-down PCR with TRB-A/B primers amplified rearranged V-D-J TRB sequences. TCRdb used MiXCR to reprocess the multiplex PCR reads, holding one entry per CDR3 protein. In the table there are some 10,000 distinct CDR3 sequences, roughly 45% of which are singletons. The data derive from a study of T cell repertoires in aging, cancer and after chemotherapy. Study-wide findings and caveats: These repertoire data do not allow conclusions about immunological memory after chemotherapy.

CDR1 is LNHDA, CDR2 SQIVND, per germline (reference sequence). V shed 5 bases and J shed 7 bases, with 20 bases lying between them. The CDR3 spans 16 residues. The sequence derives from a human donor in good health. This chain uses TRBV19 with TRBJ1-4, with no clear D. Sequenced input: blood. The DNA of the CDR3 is TGTGCCAGTAGTTCTCGCGGCCGAGAAGGTCGTGAAAAACTGTTTTTT. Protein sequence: CASSSRGREGREKLFF.